What follows are 12 T cell receptor beta chains derived from one specimen sequenced in a study of cytomegalovirus exposure and HLA in healthy donors. TCRdb's table, derived via immunoSEQ multiplex PCR, lists solely in-frame clones and lacks some. The sample includes some 340,000 clones, around 90% of them seen just once. Sequenced sample: PBMCs. The receptors originated from a woman aged 25 to 39 in good health and CMV-seropositive.

The chain joins TRBV4-1 to TRBJ2-7; a weak D match, TRBD2 (6 bases). The ends were cut back, 1 base at V and 2 bases at J, with 15 bases in the middle. The CDR3 sequence is 16 residues long. CDR1 is MGHRA, CDR2 YSYEKL, per germline. As DNA, the CDR3 is TGCGCCAGCAGCCAAGTATTTTTGGGAGGAACCTACGAGCAGTACTTC. Protein sequence: CASSQVFLGGTYEQYF.

The sample holds one count of this clone. This chain joins TRBV25-1 and TRBJ1-2; 8 bases fit TRBD1. Germline CDR1 reads MGHDK; CDR2 reads SYGVNS. The trim removed 1 base at V and 7 bases at J, leaving 14 bases unmatched. The CDR3 has 17 amino acids. The CDR3 here is CASSESPSTGAGVGYTF. The CDR3 nucleotides read TGTGCCAGCAGTGAATCCCCTTCGACAGGGGCCGGAGTTGGCTACACCTTC.

V is TRBV19 and J is TRBJ2-7, with D possibly matching TRBD1 (6 bases). Germline V gene sequence: CDR1 LNHDA, CDR2 SQIVND (reference sequence). Trimming removed 5 bases at V and 4 bases at J, with 15 bases between. The CDR3 has 14 residues. The CDR3 nucleotides are TGTGCCAGTAGTTTTTCAACAGGGTCTTACGAGCAGTACTTC. It translates to CASSFSTGSYEQYF. Looking up the rest from reference TRBV19 and TRBJ2-7 gives the full variable domain: DGGITQSPKYLFRKEGQNVTLSCEQNLNHDAMYWYRQDPGQGLRLIYYSQIVNDFQKGDIAEGYSVSREKKESFPLTVTSAQKNPTAFYLCASSFSTGSYEQYFGPGTRLTVT.

The chain has TRBV4-1 and TRBJ2-7; TRBD1 matches at 7 bases. After removal of 5 bases from V and 5 bases from J, the junction contained 9 bases not matched to a gene. CDR3 size: 14 residues. Germline V gives CDR1 MGHRA, CDR2 YSYEKL. The CDR3 DNA reads as TGCGCCAGCAGCGCCAGGACAGGCCCCCACGAGCAGTACTTC. Translation gives CASSARTGPHEQYF.

The V call is TRBV5-6, the J call TRBJ2-7; 8 nucleotides match TRBD1. Per the germline V gene, CDR1 is SGHDT and CDR2 is YYEEEE. The CDR3 has 14 amino acids. V lost 6 bases, J lost 4 bases, and 9 bases stayed unmatched. The CDR3 region has the DNA TGTGCCAGCAAGTACGAGGACAGGGCTTACGAGCAGTACTTC. Its translation is CASKYEDRAYEQYF.

V usage is TRBV7-6 and J usage is TRBJ2-1; tentatively, D is TRBD2 (6 bases). Trimming cost V 2 bases and J 3 bases, with 17 bases left between them. The CDR3 loop spans 17 amino acids. Germline-derived CDR1 and CDR2 are SGHVS and FNYEAQ. CDR3 residues: CASSLRDSSDNYNEQFF. The CDR3 coding sequence is TGTGCCAGCAGCTTACGGGATTCTAGCGACAACTACAATGAGCAGTTCTTC.

The J gene is TRBJ2-7, the V gene TRBV7-3; the D gene is possibly TRBD1 (6 bases). The CDR3 spans 15 residues. The germline V gene has CDR1 SGHTA and CDR2 FQGTGA. V was trimmed by 4 bases and J by 3 bases, leaving 16 bases between them. The CDR3, as DNA: TGTGCCAGCAGCTACAATGGGGGACACCTCTACGAGCAGTACTTC. This translates into CASSYNGGHLYEQYF.

The rearrangement uses TRBV7-9 and TRBJ2-7, with a possible D match to TRBD2 (5 bases). CDR1 SEHNR and CDR2 FQNEAQ come from the germline V gene (reference sequence). The CDR3 totals 16 residues. Deletions cut 0 bases from V and 0 bases from J, with 12 bases between. CDR3 sequence: CASSLALGLFSYEQYF. CDR3 in DNA: TGTGCCAGCAGCTTAGCGCTAGGACTTTTCTCCTACGAGCAGTACTTC. Full variable domain (outside the CDR3, taken from reference TRBV7-9 and TRBJ2-7): DTGVSQNPRHKITKRGQNVTFRCDPISEHNRLYWYRQTLGQGPEFLTYFQNEAQLEKSRLLSDRFSAERPKGSFSTLEIQRTEQGDSAMYLCASSLALGLFSYEQYFGPGTRLTVT.

This clone was seen many times. V and J are TRBV7-9 and TRBJ2-7; TRBD2 aligns across 10 bases. Germline assignment: CDR1 SEHNR and CDR2 FQNEAQ (reference sequence). CDR3 length equals 15 residues. The J segment lost 6 bases and the V segment lost 2 bases, leaving 7 bases of the junction unmatched. CDR3 DNA: TGTGCCAGCAGCTTACACCTAGCGGGAGAGGGCGAGCAGTACTTC. It encodes CASSLHLAGEGEQYF.

V usage is TRBV20-1 and J usage is TRBJ2-7, with D hard to call. The V end lost 6 bases, the J end lost 9 bases, and 15 bases lay between the germline ends. CDR3 length equals 11 residues. CDR1 DFQATT and CDR2 SNEGSKA come from the germline V gene (reference sequence). CDR3 nucleotide sequence: TGCAGTGCCCCCTCAAGGGCAGGGCAGTACTTC. Protein: CSAPSRAGQYF.

The chain carries TRBV15 and TRBJ1-1; TRBD1 might be the D (5 bases). The CDR3 is 15 residues long. V was trimmed by 3 bases and J by 5 bases, leaving 16 bases between them. Germline V gives CDR1 LNHNV, CDR2 YYDKDF (reference sequence). This CDR3 reads CATSRAVGAGTEAFF. CDR3 coding DNA: TGTGCCACCAGCAGGGCCGTAGGGGCAGGGACTGAAGCTTTCTTT.

This chain connects TRBV11-2 to TRBJ2-7, with D tentatively TRBD1 (5 bases). The germline V gene has CDR1 SGHAT and CDR2 FQNNGV. The CDR3 runs 13 residues. V lost 5 bases and J lost 3, with 11 bases in between. CDR3 in DNA: TGTGCCAGCAGCCAGGGCGCAGTCTACGAGCAGTACTTC. Translated, it gives CASSQGAVYEQYF.